These T cell receptor beta chains were read from a single sample in a study of blood T cell repertoires in COVID-19. The protocol was immunoSEQ multiplex PCR, while the TCRdb copy is restricted to in-frame clones and leaves out a portion. The repertoire holds roughly 220,000 clones, with around nine tenths as singletons. The specimen was PBMCs or T cells enriched from blood (not recorded which). These receptors were obtained from a woman between 45 and 65 years old with acute COVID-19. CDR3s include the opening cysteine and the closing phenylalanine or tryptophan. The order of the fields is clone size, J gene, V gene, D gene, CDR3 DNA, CDR3 protein. A D gene is named only where the DNA matches it firmly. Only some rows state a clone size, as once, few, many or a class for expanded clones.

abundance: .; j_gene: TRBJ2-3; v_gene: TRBV14; d_gene: .; CDR3nt: TGTGCCAGCAGCCAATTCCGACAGTCAGGCACAGATACGCAGTATTTT; CDR3aa: CASSQFRQSGTDTQYF
abundance: .; j_gene: TRBJ2-1; v_gene: TRBV15; d_gene: TRBD1; CDR3nt: TGTGCCACCAGCCCACGGACAGGGAGAGGCAATGAGCAGTTCTTC; CDR3aa: CATSPRTGRGNEQFF
abundance: .; j_gene: TRBJ2-3; v_gene: TRBV11-2; d_gene: TRBD2; CDR3nt: TGTGCCAGCAGCTTACTAGCGGGTCTCACAGATACGCAGTATTTT; CDR3aa: CASSLLAGLTDTQYF
abundance: .; j_gene: TRBJ2-3; v_gene: TRBV7-2; d_gene: .; CDR3nt: TGTGCCAGCAGCTTAAGGGGTACGGGGGCGCAGTATTTT; CDR3aa: CASSLRGTGAQYF
abundance: .; j_gene: TRBJ2-7; v_gene: TRBV2; d_gene: .; CDR3nt: TGTGCCAGCAGTGAGGTCCAGGTCGTCTCCGAGCAGTACTTC; CDR3aa: CASSEVQVVSEQYF
abundance: .; j_gene: TRBJ2-3; v_gene: TRBV9; d_gene: .; CDR3nt: TGTGCCAGCAGACGAGGGAGGGGGGGAGATACGCAGTATTTT; CDR3aa: CASRRGRGGDTQYF
abundance: .; j_gene: TRBJ2-3; v_gene: TRBV29-1; d_gene: .; CDR3nt: TGCAGCGCTGACGAGGCTTTGGGCACAGATACGCAGTATTTT; CDR3aa: CSADEALGTDTQYF
abundance: .; j_gene: TRBJ2-7; v_gene: TRBV28; d_gene: TRBD2; CDR3nt: TGTGCCAGCAGTTCGGGACTAGCGGGAGCTAACGAGCAGTACTTC; CDR3aa: CASSSGLAGANEQYF
abundance: .; j_gene: TRBJ1-5; v_gene: TRBV28; d_gene: TRBD1; CDR3nt: TGTGCCAGCAGTTACAGGGGGCTTCAGCCCCAGCATTTT; CDR3aa: CASSYRGLQPQHF
abundance: once; j_gene: TRBJ2-3; v_gene: TRBV25-1; d_gene: .; CDR3nt: TGTGCCAGCAGTGAATTAAGAGGGGGAATAGATACGCAGTATTTT; CDR3aa: CASSELRGGIDTQYF
abundance: once; j_gene: TRBJ1-1; v_gene: TRBV18; d_gene: .; CDR3nt: TGTGCCAGCTCACCCCCTCGGGGAGAGATGAACACTGAAGCTTTCTTT; CDR3aa: CASSPPRGEMNTEAFF
abundance: .; j_gene: TRBJ1-5; v_gene: TRBV7-9; d_gene: TRBD1; CDR3nt: TGTGCCAGCAGCTTAGGTTCAGGGGGAAGCAATCAGCCCCAGCATTTT; CDR3aa: CASSLGSGGSNQPQHF
abundance: few; j_gene: TRBJ1-6; v_gene: TRBV28; d_gene: .; CDR3nt: TGTGCCAGCAGATACCAGACTCCGGCCCCGGGTAATTCACCCCTCCACTTT; CDR3aa: CASRYQTPAPGNSPLHF
abundance: .; j_gene: TRBJ1-5; v_gene: TRBV7-2; d_gene: .; CDR3nt: TGTGCCAGCAGCAAGACAGTCAATCAGCCCCAGCATTTT; CDR3aa: CASSKTVNQPQHF
abundance: .; j_gene: TRBJ2-7; v_gene: TRBV7-2; d_gene: TRBD1; CDR3nt: TGTGCCAGCAGCCTGGACCCAGGGACAGGGGGCGGCTACGAGCAGTACTTC; CDR3aa: CASSLDPGTGGGYEQYF
abundance: .; j_gene: TRBJ2-1; v_gene: TRBV10-1; d_gene: TRBD2; CDR3nt: TGCGCCAGCAGTGAGATACCCGTTGGCGGGAGGGCCGTGGATGAGCAGTTCTTC; CDR3aa: CASSEIPVGGRAVDEQFF
abundance: once; j_gene: TRBJ1-1; v_gene: TRBV7-3; d_gene: .; CDR3nt: TGTGCCAGCAGCCCCGGGGGAACTGAAGCTTTCTTT; CDR3aa: CASSPGGTEAFF
abundance: .; j_gene: TRBJ2-1; v_gene: TRBV7-3; d_gene: .; CDR3nt: TGTGCCAGCAGCCCTTGGTTTGGGCGGGCGAGTACAAGTGAGCAGTTCTTC; CDR3aa: CASSPWFGRASTSEQFF
abundance: .; j_gene: TRBJ2-7; v_gene: TRBV5-1; d_gene: TRBD2; CDR3nt: TGCGCCAGCAGCTTGGGTTTACTAGCGGGGGGATACGAGCAGTACTTC; CDR3aa: CASSLGLLAGGYEQYF
abundance: .; j_gene: TRBJ1-5; v_gene: TRBV6-5; d_gene: .; CDR3nt: TGTGCCAGCAGATCAGGGATGGGTCAGCCCCAGCATTTT; CDR3aa: CASRSGMGQPQHF
abundance: .; j_gene: TRBJ1-2; v_gene: TRBV5-5; d_gene: .; CDR3nt: TGTGCCAGCAGCTTGGCCCCTGGCGGGGGGCTATTAGAATATGGCTACACCTTC; CDR3aa: CASSLAPGGGLLEYGYTF
abundance: .; j_gene: TRBJ1-1; v_gene: TRBV15; d_gene: TRBD1; CDR3nt: TGTGCCACCACCGGGGACAGGGGCGGATCCACTGAAGCTTTCTTT; CDR3aa: CATTGDRGGSTEAFF
abundance: .; j_gene: TRBJ2-7; v_gene: TRBV5-4; d_gene: TRBD1; CDR3nt: TGTGCCAGCAGCTTGGTCGCGAGACAGGGGATACGGGAGCAGTACTTC; CDR3aa: CASSLVARQGIREQYF
abundance: .; j_gene: TRBJ2-7; v_gene: TRBV27; d_gene: TRBD2; CDR3nt: TGTGCCAGCAGTTTAGCCTCACTAGCGGCCTACGAGCAGTACTTC; CDR3aa: CASSLASLAAYEQYF
abundance: .; j_gene: TRBJ1-5; v_gene: TRBV19; d_gene: TRBD1; CDR3nt: TGTGCCAGTACAGACAGGGTGCTCGGTCAGCCCCAGCATTTT; CDR3aa: CASTDRVLGQPQHF
abundance: .; j_gene: TRBJ1-5; v_gene: TRBV30; d_gene: .; CDR3nt: TGTGCCTGGAGCCCCCCGGGTACTCAGCCCCAGCATTTT; CDR3aa: CAWSPPGTQPQHF
abundance: .; j_gene: TRBJ1-1; v_gene: TRBV18; d_gene: TRBD1; CDR3nt: TGTGCCAGCTCACCTCGGGGGACAGATCTGAACACTGAAGCTTTCTTT; CDR3aa: CASSPRGTDLNTEAFF
abundance: .; j_gene: TRBJ1-4; v_gene: TRBV2; d_gene: TRBD1; CDR3nt: TGTGCCAGCAGGCTACAGGGGCCGGCTAATGAAAAACTGTTTTTT; CDR3aa: CASRLQGPANEKLFF
abundance: .; j_gene: TRBJ2-3; v_gene: TRBV30; d_gene: TRBD2; CDR3nt: TGTGCCTTTAGCGGGAGTGGCGCAGATACGCAGTATTTT; CDR3aa: CAFSGSGADTQYF
abundance: .; j_gene: TRBJ2-3; v_gene: TRBV27; d_gene: TRBD2; CDR3nt: TGTGCCAGCAGGCGGCGGGAGACCGTGACAGATACGCAGTATTTT; CDR3aa: CASRRRETVTDTQYF
abundance: .; j_gene: TRBJ1-3; v_gene: TRBV14; d_gene: .; CDR3nt: TGTGCCAGCAGCCAAGCCGACGGGGGTGGAAACACCATATATTTT; CDR3aa: CASSQADGGGNTIYF
abundance: .; j_gene: TRBJ2-7; v_gene: TRBV19; d_gene: .; CDR3nt: TGTGCCAGTAGTATAGATCGGGGGGCGTACGAGCAGTACTTC; CDR3aa: CASSIDRGAYEQYF
abundance: .; j_gene: TRBJ2-1; v_gene: TRBV11-3; d_gene: TRBD2; CDR3nt: TGTGCCAGCAGCTCTAGCGGGAGGGCGGGGAATGAGCAGTTCTTC; CDR3aa: CASSSSGRAGNEQFF
abundance: .; j_gene: TRBJ1-2; v_gene: TRBV3-1/TRBV3-2; d_gene: TRBD1; CDR3nt: TGTGCCAGCAGCCAAAAGGGAGGCGACAGGGGCTATGGCTACACCTTC; CDR3aa: CASSQKGGDRGYGYTF
abundance: .; j_gene: TRBJ2-7; v_gene: TRBV7-9; d_gene: TRBD2; CDR3nt: TGTGCCAGCAGCTTACGAATAGCGGGACGCTCCTACGAGCAGTACTTC; CDR3aa: CASSLRIAGRSYEQYF
abundance: once; j_gene: TRBJ2-1; v_gene: TRBV25-1; d_gene: .; CDR3nt: TGTGCCAGCAGTCGGGGAAATGAGCAGTTCTTC; CDR3aa: CASSRGNEQFF
abundance: .; j_gene: TRBJ2-1; v_gene: TRBV5-1; d_gene: TRBD2; CDR3nt: TGCGCCAGCAGCGCGGCCGGGGGGTTAACCTACAATGAGCAGTTCTTC; CDR3aa: CASSAAGGLTYNEQFF
abundance: once; j_gene: TRBJ2-7; v_gene: TRBV7-2; d_gene: .; CDR3nt: TGTGCCAGCAGCTTGGGGCGTTCCGAGCAGTACTTC; CDR3aa: CASSLGRSEQYF
abundance: .; j_gene: TRBJ2-5; v_gene: TRBV2; d_gene: .; CDR3nt: TGTGCCAGCACCCCTACCGGAGGGGTTAGTCCCCAAGAGACCCAGTACTTC; CDR3aa: CASTPTGGVSPQETQYF
abundance: few; j_gene: TRBJ2-2; v_gene: TRBV5-1; d_gene: TRBD2; CDR3nt: TGCGCCAGCCGTAATAGCGGGCTCCACACCGGGGAGCTGTTTTTT; CDR3aa: CASRNSGLHTGELFF
abundance: .; j_gene: TRBJ2-3; v_gene: TRBV7-9; d_gene: TRBD2; CDR3nt: TGTGCCAGCAGCTCCCTGTGGACTAGCGGGGTGGGCACAGATACGCAGTATTTT; CDR3aa: CASSSLWTSGVGTDTQYF
abundance: .; j_gene: TRBJ2-7; v_gene: TRBV28; d_gene: TRBD2; CDR3nt: TGTGCCAGCAGTTCCCCCTGGGAGCGGGGCGACTCCTACGAGCAGTACTTC; CDR3aa: CASSSPWERGDSYEQYF
abundance: once; j_gene: TRBJ1-1; v_gene: TRBV29-1; d_gene: TRBD1; CDR3nt: TGCAGCGCGGGACAGGGGGTAGGTGGCACTGAAGCTTTCTTT; CDR3aa: CSAGQGVGGTEAFF
abundance: .; j_gene: TRBJ2-2; v_gene: TRBV10-3; d_gene: TRBD2; CDR3nt: TGTGCCTCAAGAGGGGCGGGAGGGCCCGGGGAGCTGTTTTTT; CDR3aa: CASRGAGGPGELFF
abundance: .; j_gene: TRBJ2-1; v_gene: TRBV9; d_gene: TRBD2; CDR3nt: TGTGCCAGCAGCGTACTGTCCGGGACTAGCGGGACCTACTCCTACAATGAGCAGTTCTTC; CDR3aa: CASSVLSGTSGTYSYNEQFF
abundance: .; j_gene: TRBJ1-2; v_gene: TRBV4-1; d_gene: .; CDR3nt: TGCGCCAGCAGCCAAGTTCAGGCCCCTAACTATGGCTACACCTTC; CDR3aa: CASSQVQAPNYGYTF
abundance: .; j_gene: TRBJ2-3; v_gene: TRBV20-1; d_gene: TRBD2; CDR3nt: TGCAGTGCTACGGGACTAGCAAGCGGTTTT; CDR3aa: CSATGLASGF
abundance: .; j_gene: TRBJ2-7; v_gene: TRBV6-5; d_gene: .; CDR3nt: TGTGCCAGCAGTTATAAGCCGCTGCGGGTCTACGAGCAGTACTTC; CDR3aa: CASSYKPLRVYEQYF
abundance: .; j_gene: TRBJ1-3; v_gene: TRBV18; d_gene: .; CDR3nt: TGTGCCAGCTCACCGGGGCACACTGGAAACACCATATATTTT; CDR3aa: CASSPGHTGNTIYF
abundance: .; j_gene: TRBJ2-5; v_gene: TRBV5-8; d_gene: TRBD2; CDR3nt: TGTGCCAGCAGCTTGGCCGTTAGAAATAGCGGGAGTGTTCGGGAGACCCAGTACTTC; CDR3aa: CASSLAVRNSGSVRETQYF
abundance: .; j_gene: TRBJ2-1; v_gene: TRBV7-8; d_gene: TRBD1; CDR3nt: TGTGCCAGCAGCTTGACCGGGACAGGGCGTAATGAGCAGTTCTTC; CDR3aa: CASSLTGTGRNEQFF
abundance: .; j_gene: TRBJ1-2; v_gene: TRBV6-5; d_gene: TRBD1; CDR3nt: TGTGCCAGCAGCCAGGGACAGGGAAATGTCGGCTACACCTTC; CDR3aa: CASSQGQGNVGYTF
abundance: .; j_gene: TRBJ1-3; v_gene: TRBV18; d_gene: .; CDR3nt: TGTGCCAGCTCAGGGCAGACCTCTGGAAACACCATATATTTT; CDR3aa: CASSGQTSGNTIYF